A selection of T cell receptor beta chains follows, all from one sample in a study of blood T cell repertoires in COVID-19. Sequencing used immunoSEQ multiplex PCR; TCRdb keeps in-frame clones, though not all of them. This table has under 350,000 clones, 89% appearing once. The sample comprised PBMCs or T cells enriched from blood (not recorded which). The source of these receptors is a woman in her forties who had recovered from COVID-19. The CDR3 runs from the conserved cysteine through the conserved F or W. D genes are given only for firm matches. Only some rows state a clone size, as once, few, many or a class for expanded clones.

v_gene	d_gene	abundance	j_gene	CDR3nt	CDR3aa
TRBV7-9	NA	NA	TRBJ1-2	TGTGCCAGCAGCTTAGAACAGCACTATGGCTACACCTTC	CASSLEQHYGYTF
TRBV5-1	NA	NA	TRBJ1-1	TGCGCCAGCAGCTTGGCCTCCGGGTTGAACACTGAAGCTTTCTTT	CASSLASGLNTEAFF
TRBV19	NA	NA	TRBJ2-1	TGTGCCAGTAGTATGGGTCGACCCCAGGATGAGCAGTTCTTC	CASSMGRPQDEQFF
TRBV7-8	NA	NA	TRBJ2-3	TGTGCCAGCAGCCCCAGCGGTGGGCCTAGCACAGATACGCAGTATTTT	CASSPSGGPSTDTQYF
TRBV6-4	NA	NA	TRBJ1-2	TGTGCCAGCAAACCTCAGGGTGCCAACTATGGCTACACCTTC	CASKPQGANYGYTF
TRBV10-1	TRBD2	NA	TRBJ2-3	TGCGCCAGCAGTGAGGCCCCGACTAGCGGGATAACGAATATTAGCACAGATACGCAGTATTTT	CASSEAPTSGITNISTDTQYF
TRBV3-1/TRBV3-2	TRBD2	NA	TRBJ2-2	TGTGCCAGCAGCCAAGTGGGAGGGCTGGCGATCGGGGAGCTGTTTTTT	CASSQVGGLAIGELFF
TRBV30	TRBD1	NA	TRBJ1-6	TGTGCCTTTTCGACAGGGAGATCTTCACCCCTCCACTTT	CAFSTGRSSPLHF
TRBV19	TRBD1	NA	TRBJ1-2	TGTGCCAGTAGTATAGTTGGGACAGCTAACTATGGCTACACCTTC	CASSIVGTANYGYTF
TRBV27	NA	NA	TRBJ2-6	TGTGCCAGCAGTTCACGTCGGGGTCTAACTTTTGGGGCCAACGTCCTGACTTTC	CASSSRRGLTFGANVLTF
TRBV3-1/TRBV3-2	TRBD1	NA	TRBJ2-6	TGTGCCAGCAGCCGACAGGGAAGGCCTGGGGCCAACGTCCTGACTTTC	CASSRQGRPGANVLTF
TRBV5-1	TRBD2	NA	TRBJ2-3	TGCGCCAGCAGCTTGGGGGACTGGCGGGGGGAGGCAGATACGCAGTATTTT	CASSLGDWRGEADTQYF
TRBV3-1/TRBV3-2	NA	NA	TRBJ1-1	TGTGCCAGCAGCCACAGAGGAATAGGTGAAGCTTTCTTT	CASSHRGIGEAFF
TRBV27	TRBD1	NA	TRBJ1-2	TGTGCCAGCAGTCTAAGGGGGGACAGGGCCCTTAAGGGGAATGGCTACACCTTC	CASSLRGDRALKGNGYTF
TRBV19	TRBD2	NA	TRBJ2-1	TGTGCCAGTAGTATAGAGGGCGGGAGGAACAATGAGCAGTTCTTC	CASSIEGGRNNEQFF
TRBV3-1/TRBV3-2	TRBD1	NA	TRBJ1-1	TGTGCCAGCAGCCCCTGGACAGGAGGGGACACTGAAGCTTTCTTT	CASSPWTGGDTEAFF
TRBV28	NA	NA	TRBJ2-7	TGTGCCAGCACTCCCAGTCCTGGGAGCTACGAGCAGTACTTC	CASTPSPGSYEQYF
TRBV5-4	NA	NA	TRBJ2-1	TGTGCCAGCAGCTTGGCCACTAGCTCCTACAATGAGCAGTTCTTC	CASSLATSSYNEQFF
TRBV6-5	NA	NA	TRBJ1-2	TGTGCCAGCAGTTACAACAAAAACACCTTAGGGGGTACCTTC	CASSYNKNTLGGTF
TRBV11-3	TRBD2	NA	TRBJ2-1	TGTGCCAGCAGCTCCTCCGGCTTGCGGGGGGGCAATGAGCAGTTCTTC	CASSSSGLRGGNEQFF
TRBV7-2	NA	NA	TRBJ1-2	TGTGCCAGCAACAGGGATAACTATGGCTACACCTTC	CASNRDNYGYTF
TRBV5-1	TRBD1	NA	TRBJ2-6	TGCGCCAGCCGCCAGGGACAGGGCAGCTCTGGGGCCAACGTCCTGACTTTC	CASRQGQGSSGANVLTF
TRBV5-1	NA	NA	TRBJ1-2	TGCGCCAGCAGCTTGGGTGGTCAGGGTAACTATGGCTACACCTTC	CASSLGGQGNYGYTF
TRBV7-8	NA	NA	TRBJ2-2	TGTGCCAGCAGCCTTATTAAAAACACCGGGGAGCTGTTTTTT	CASSLIKNTGELFF
TRBV10-3	NA	NA	TRBJ2-3	TGTGCCATCAGTGGGAGCGGGTTGGGCACAGATACGCAGTATTTT	CAISGSGLGTDTQYF
TRBV5-1	NA	NA	TRBJ2-6	TGCGCCAGCAGCTATGGCACAGGGTCTGGGGCCAACGTCCTGACTTTC	CASSYGTGSGANVLTF
TRBV5-4	NA	NA	TRBJ1-1	TGTGCCAGCAGCGGCGACAGGCATCAGGCTGAAGCTTTCTTT	CASSGDRHQAEAFF
TRBV28	NA	once	TRBJ2-2	TGTGCCAGCAGTTTCCCGGGGAACACCGGGGAGCTGTTTTTT	CASSFPGNTGELFF
TRBV5-8	NA	NA	TRBJ2-1	TGTGCCAGCAGCTTGGGACTGACCCCCTACAATGAGCAGTTCTTC	CASSLGLTPYNEQFF
TRBV20-1	NA	NA	TRBJ1-1	TGCAGTGCATGGGAGCTCACTGAAGCTTTCTTT	CSAWELTEAFF
TRBV3-1/TRBV3-2	TRBD2	NA	TRBJ2-1	TGTGCCAGCAGCCAAGCACTAGCGGGAAACCTCTCGGAAAATGAGCAGTTCTTC	CASSQALAGNLSENEQFF
TRBV19	TRBD1	NA	TRBJ1-1	TGTGCCAGTAGTATAACCAGGGGGCGGGTTGAAGCTTTCTTT	CASSITRGRVEAFF
TRBV2	NA	NA	TRBJ1-4	TGTGCCAGCAGGGTACGAGATGCTGGAAAACTGTTTTTT	CASRVRDAGKLFF
TRBV4-1	TRBD2	NA	TRBJ2-2	TGCGCCAGCAGCCAACGTCTAGCGGGGGGATCCGGGGAGCTGTTTTTT	CASSQRLAGGSGELFF
TRBV20-1	NA	NA	TRBJ1-2	TGCAGTGGGGACATCAACTATGGCTACACCTTC	CSGDINYGYTF
TRBV29-1	TRBD1	NA	TRBJ1-4	TGCAGCGTTGAAGAACGGGACAGGAGGGGTACTAATGAAAAACTGTTTTTT	CSVEERDRRGTNEKLFF
TRBV3-1/TRBV3-2	TRBD2	NA	TRBJ2-5	TGTGCCAGCAGCCACCGACTAGCGGGAGGGCCCGGGGAGACCCAGTACTTC	CASSHRLAGGPGETQYF
TRBV11-2	NA	NA	TRBJ1-1	TGTGCCAGCAGCTTAGGAGGGCTGAACACTGAAGCTTTCTTT	CASSLGGLNTEAFF
TRBV5-4	TRBD1	NA	TRBJ1-1	TGTGCCAGCAGCTCATGGGACAGGAGGAACACTGAAGCTTTCTTT	CASSSWDRRNTEAFF
TRBV11-2	TRBD2	NA	TRBJ2-5	TGTGCCAGCAGCAAGCTGGCGGGGGGGCAAGAGACCCAGTACTTC	CASSKLAGGQETQYF
TRBV4-1	TRBD1	NA	TRBJ1-4	TGCGCCAGCAGCCGGGACAGGGACAATGGAGGCGAAAAACTGTTTTTT	CASSRDRDNGGEKLFF
TRBV24-1	NA	NA	TRBJ2-1	TGTGCCACCAGTGACTCCCCCATCGGTAGTGTGCGCAATGAGCAGTTCTTC	CATSDSPIGSVRNEQFF
TRBV20-1	TRBD2	NA	TRBJ2-1	TGCAGTGCTAGTGGGGGGGACGGGGCCTACAATGAGCAGTTCTTC	CSASGGDGAYNEQFF
TRBV5-5	TRBD1	NA	TRBJ1-2	TGTGCCAGCAGCTTGGGATTGGGTTGGGGGACAGGGGTCTATGGCTACACCTTC	CASSLGLGWGTGVYGYTF
TRBV4-2	TRBD2	NA	TRBJ2-7	TGTGCCAGCAGCCAAGTGCGGGGGGAGTCCTACGAGCAGTACTTC	CASSQVRGESYEQYF
TRBV18	NA	NA	TRBJ2-1	TGTGCCAGCTCACCACCGGTGCGATACAATGAGCAGTTCTTC	CASSPPVRYNEQFF
TRBV27	TRBD2	few	TRBJ2-2	TGTGCCAGCCGTGGACTAGCGGAAGCGACCGGGGAGCTGTTTTTT	CASRGLAEATGELFF